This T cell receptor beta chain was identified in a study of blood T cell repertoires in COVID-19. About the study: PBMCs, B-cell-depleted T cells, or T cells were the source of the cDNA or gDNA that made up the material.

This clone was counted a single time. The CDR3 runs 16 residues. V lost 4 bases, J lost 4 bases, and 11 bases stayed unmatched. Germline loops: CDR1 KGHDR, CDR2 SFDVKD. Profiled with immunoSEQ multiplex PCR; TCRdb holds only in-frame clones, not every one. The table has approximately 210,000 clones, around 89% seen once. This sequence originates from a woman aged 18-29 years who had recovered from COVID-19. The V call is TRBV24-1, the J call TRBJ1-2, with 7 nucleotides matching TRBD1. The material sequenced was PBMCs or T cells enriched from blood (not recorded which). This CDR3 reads CATSDPRTGGLYGYTF. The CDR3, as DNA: TGTGCCACCAGTGACCCGAGGACAGGAGGCCTCTATGGCTACACCTTC.